The rows below give T cell receptor beta chains drawn from one sample of a study of early T cells in non-severe SARS-CoV-2 infection. Each CDR3 protein is one row after TCRdb ran MiXCR on the 5' RACE reads. The table includes 76,000 or so distinct CDR3 sequences, 11% detected once. The sample consisted of whole blood. The receptor set was obtained from an adult who was a healthcare worker with PCR-confirmed SARS-CoV-2 infection or an uninfected control (not recorded which). Each CDR3 is given with its conserved first and last residue. D genes are given only for firm matches. Expanded clones get a size class; other rows say once, few or many, or leave the size out.

J gene | V gene | D gene | clone size | CDR3 protein | CDR3 DNA
TRBJ1-1 | TRBV9 | - | few | CASSVGQGYGTEAFF | TGTGCCAGCAGCGTAGGCCAGGGGTATGGAACTGAAGCTTTCTTT
TRBJ1-1 | TRBV4-1 | - | many | CASSQRFREGAEAFF | TGCGCCAGCAGCCAAAGGTTCAGGGAAGGGGCTGAAGCTTTCTTT
TRBJ1-6 | TRBV10-1 | - | many | CASRDSSYNSPLHF | TGCGCCAGCAGGGACAGCTCCTATAATTCACCCCTCCACTTT
TRBJ2-5 | TRBV7-2 | TRBD1 | - | CASSIGQVMYQETQYF | TGTGCCAGCAGCATTGGACAGGTCATGTACCAAGAGACCCAGTACTTC
TRBJ2-1 | TRBV6-5 | TRBD2 | many | CASSYSRTSGGSYNEQFF | TGTGCCAGCAGTTACTCACGGACTAGCGGGGGCTCCTACAATGAGCAGTTCTTC
TRBJ1-1 | TRBV3-1 | - | few | CASSQDPQGSTEAFF | TGTGCCAGCAGCCAAGATCCTCAGGGATCCACTGAAGCTTTCTTT
TRBJ2-7 | TRBV12-3/TRBV12-4 | - | - | CASSGGGGFYEQYF | TGTGCCAGCAGCGGGGGCGGTGGATTCTACGAGCAGTACTTC
TRBJ2-3 | TRBV3-1 | TRBD1 | once | CASSQKVTGVPDTQYF | TGTGCCAGCAGCCAAAAGGTGACAGGGGTACCAGATACGCAGTATTTT
TRBJ2-5 | TRBV20-1 | - | many | CSAAPLVGIQETQYF | TGCAGTGCTGCACCCCTCGTGGGCATACAAGAGACCCAGTACTTC
TRBJ2-5 | TRBV6-4 | - | few | CASSVRETQYF | TGTGCCAGCAGTGTGAGGGAGACCCAGTACTTC
TRBJ2-2 | TRBV12-3/TRBV12-4 | - | - | CASSPEGGNTGELFF | TGTGCCAGCAGCCCCGAAGGGGGTAACACCGGGGAGCTGTTTTTT
TRBJ1-2 | TRBV6-5 | TRBD1 | - | CASSEDRVYGYTF | TGTGCCAGCAGTGAAGACAGGGTCTATGGCTACACCTTC
TRBJ2-7 | TRBV10-3 | - | - | CAISESWDEQYF | TGTGCCATCAGTGAGTCGTGGGATGAGCAGTACTTC
TRBJ2-1 | TRBV3-1 | - | - | CASSQDGGRNEQFF | TGTGCCAGCAGCCAAGATGGCGGGCGCAATGAGCAGTTCTTC
TRBJ2-3 | TRBV5-7 | - | - | CASSLERAAVTQYF | TGTGCCAGCAGCTTGGAGAGGGCTGCGGTTACGCAGTATTTT
TRBJ1-2 | TRBV29-1 | - | many | CSVEALDGYTF | TGCAGCGTTGAAGCCCTGGATGGCTACACCTTC
TRBJ1-3 | TRBV12-3/TRBV12-4 | TRBD1 | - | CASSLEGAEGNTIYF | TGTGCCAGCAGTTTAGAGGGGGCGGAAGGAAACACCATATATTTT
TRBJ2-3 | TRBV10-2 | TRBD1 | many | CASSDFTGGLEDTQYF | TGCGCCAGCAGTGATTTCACAGGGGGCTTGGAAGATACGCAGTATTTT
TRBJ1-4 | TRBV7-7 | - | - | CASALTPRGEKLFF | TGTGCTAGCGCCCTAACACCACGGGGTGAAAAACTGTTTTTT
TRBJ2-7 | TRBV7-9 | TRBD1 | - | CASSPTGGVDYEQYF | TGTGCCAGCAGCCCAACAGGGGGCGTTGACTACGAGCAGTACTTC